Sequencing of this T cell receptor beta chain was carried out in a study of shared clonotypes between healthy human individuals. This table comes from immunoSEQ multiplex PCR, and its TCRdb copy is limited to in-frame clones, with some not included. The sample has 90,000 to 100,000 clones; over 40% are singletons. To note about this clone: This likely reflects a read error, since a far larger clone is one base away.

This CDR3 region has 13 residues. Between the trimmed V and J ends, which lost 4 bases and 4 bases, there was a span of 13 bases. The germline CDR1 and CDR2 sequences are SQVTM and ANQGSEA. The chain combines TRBV29-1 with TRBJ1-1, with TRBD1 as a possible D gene (6 bases). This receptor was obtained from a woman between 40 and 55 years old in good health. Some clones in this sample may be carry-over from other donors' samples. Input material: PBMCs. The CDR3 is CSVATGRSTEAFF. DNA for the CDR3: TGCAGCGTTGCTACAGGGCGTAGCACTGAAGCTTTCTTT.